The entry below gives a single TCR beta chain sequence along with its context. There is no known antigen for this receptor. Base qualities are missing; no much larger clone stands one base away. CDR1 and CDR2 are read off the germline V gene as MDHEN and SYDVKM. The V end gives up 6 bases and the J end 3 bases, leaving 9 bases in the junction not matched to a gene. The CDR3 runs 15 amino acids, cysteine and phenylalanine included. The only DNA kept is the CDR3, 45 bases in frame from the first base. TCRbeta CDR3 regions were amplified from genomic DNA by means of the immunoSEQ Assay, a bias-controlled multiplex PCR. The original methods were these. Nucleated cell counts per sample were estimated from amplification of reference gene primers within the assay. Sequence reads were collapsed and filtered to measure the absolute abundance of every unique TCRbeta CDR3 rearrangement. Productive Simpson clonality was computed per sample as the square root of Simpson's diversity index over productive rearrangements. TCRdb limited this immuneACCESS table to in-frame rearrangements with V and J called. A share of clones is missing; checked studies link under half to unresolved V genes, and the rest is unexplained. V and J calls plus clone size are reproduced from that table; the DNA served to infer D and trimming. This sample has about 140,000 clones in its table, and around 84% of those were observed once. Under 6% of the sample goes to the ten largest clones.

The collaborating institutions used their own protocols to collect whole blood in K2EDTA tubes. Collaborator samples were shipped for TCRbeta analysis as frozen whole blood, isolated PBMCs, or DNA extracted from either sample type. The sample is drawn from a study of blood T cell repertoires in COVID-19 (dated by TCRdb to between 2020 and 2021). In the study overall: The collaborator samples originated in the United States, Italy and Spain and spanned the acute and convalescent phases of COVID-19. The material from the prospective study consisted of cDNA or gDNA derived from T cells, B-cell-depleted T cells, or PBMCs. Deeply sampled blood TCRbeta repertoires from subjects exposed to, actively infected with, or recovered from COVID-19 were included in the dataset. A freely available public database, intended as a resource for researchers studying the immune response to SARS-CoV-2, is where the repertoires were released. The samples were drawn from two sources: the first 160 participants of the ongoing ImmuneRACE study, and fewer than 1,500 subjects contributed by 6 global collaborators. The sample metadata nearly always contained a de-identified subject ID, COVID-19 status, age in years and sex. Where available, HLA class I and class II types were obtained from metadata supplied by the sample provider rather than from assay-based typing.

Results the study describes overall, beyond this receptor: The quantity of clinical and demographic metadata differed by source and by participant and was supplied without curation.

The sample comprised peripheral blood. The chain was built from TRBV28 and TRBJ2-3; the central 7 bases match TRBD2. The receptor was derived from a human donor in a cohort sampled during active COVID-19. This receptor has the CDR3 CASSPPGGWTDTQYF. Read as DNA, the sequence is TGTGCCAGCAGCCCCCCCGGGGGGTGGACAGATACGCAGTATTTT.